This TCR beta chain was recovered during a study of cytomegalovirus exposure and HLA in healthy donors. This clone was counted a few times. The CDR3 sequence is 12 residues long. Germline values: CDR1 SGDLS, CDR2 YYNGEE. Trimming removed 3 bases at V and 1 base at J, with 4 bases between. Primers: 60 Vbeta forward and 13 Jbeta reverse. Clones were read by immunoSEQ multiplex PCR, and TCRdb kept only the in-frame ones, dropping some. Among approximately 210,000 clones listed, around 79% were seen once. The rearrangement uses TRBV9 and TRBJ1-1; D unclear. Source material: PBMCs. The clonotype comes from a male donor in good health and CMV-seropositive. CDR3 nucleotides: TGTGCCAGCAGCGCCCAGAACACTGAAGCTTTCTTT. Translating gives CASSAQNTEAFF.